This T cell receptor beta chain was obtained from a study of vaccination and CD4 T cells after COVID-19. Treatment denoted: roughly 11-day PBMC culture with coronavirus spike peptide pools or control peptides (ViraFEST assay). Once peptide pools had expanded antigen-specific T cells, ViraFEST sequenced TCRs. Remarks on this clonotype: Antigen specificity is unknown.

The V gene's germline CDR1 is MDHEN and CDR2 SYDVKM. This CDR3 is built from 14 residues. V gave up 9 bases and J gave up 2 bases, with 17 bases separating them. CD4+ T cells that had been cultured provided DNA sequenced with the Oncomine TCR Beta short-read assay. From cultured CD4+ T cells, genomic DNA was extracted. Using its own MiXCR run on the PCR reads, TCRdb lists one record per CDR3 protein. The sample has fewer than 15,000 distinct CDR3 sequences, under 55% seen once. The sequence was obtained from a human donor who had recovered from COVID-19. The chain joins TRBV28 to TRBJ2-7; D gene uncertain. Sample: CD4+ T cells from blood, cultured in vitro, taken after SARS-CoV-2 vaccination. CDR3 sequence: CASNSGGFAYEQYF. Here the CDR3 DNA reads TGTGCCAGTAACTCCGGTGGCTTCGCCTACGAGCAGTACTTC.